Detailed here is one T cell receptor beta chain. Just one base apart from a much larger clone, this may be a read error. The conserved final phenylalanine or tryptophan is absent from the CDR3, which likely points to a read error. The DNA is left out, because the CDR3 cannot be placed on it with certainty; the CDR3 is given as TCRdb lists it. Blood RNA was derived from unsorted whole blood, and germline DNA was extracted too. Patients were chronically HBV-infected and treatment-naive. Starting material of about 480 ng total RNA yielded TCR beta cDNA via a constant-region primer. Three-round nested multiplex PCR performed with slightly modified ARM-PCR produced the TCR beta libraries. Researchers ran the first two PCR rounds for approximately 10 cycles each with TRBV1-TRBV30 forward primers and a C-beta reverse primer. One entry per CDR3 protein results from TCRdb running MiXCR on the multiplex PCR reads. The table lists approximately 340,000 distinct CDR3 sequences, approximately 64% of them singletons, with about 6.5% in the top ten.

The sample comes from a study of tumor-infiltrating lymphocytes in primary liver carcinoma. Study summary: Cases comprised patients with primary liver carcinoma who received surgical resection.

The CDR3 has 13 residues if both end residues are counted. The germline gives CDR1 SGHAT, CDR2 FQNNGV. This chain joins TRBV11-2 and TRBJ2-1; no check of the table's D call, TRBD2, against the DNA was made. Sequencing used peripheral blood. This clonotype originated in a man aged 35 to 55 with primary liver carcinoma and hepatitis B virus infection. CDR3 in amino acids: CASSRGRSGEQLS.